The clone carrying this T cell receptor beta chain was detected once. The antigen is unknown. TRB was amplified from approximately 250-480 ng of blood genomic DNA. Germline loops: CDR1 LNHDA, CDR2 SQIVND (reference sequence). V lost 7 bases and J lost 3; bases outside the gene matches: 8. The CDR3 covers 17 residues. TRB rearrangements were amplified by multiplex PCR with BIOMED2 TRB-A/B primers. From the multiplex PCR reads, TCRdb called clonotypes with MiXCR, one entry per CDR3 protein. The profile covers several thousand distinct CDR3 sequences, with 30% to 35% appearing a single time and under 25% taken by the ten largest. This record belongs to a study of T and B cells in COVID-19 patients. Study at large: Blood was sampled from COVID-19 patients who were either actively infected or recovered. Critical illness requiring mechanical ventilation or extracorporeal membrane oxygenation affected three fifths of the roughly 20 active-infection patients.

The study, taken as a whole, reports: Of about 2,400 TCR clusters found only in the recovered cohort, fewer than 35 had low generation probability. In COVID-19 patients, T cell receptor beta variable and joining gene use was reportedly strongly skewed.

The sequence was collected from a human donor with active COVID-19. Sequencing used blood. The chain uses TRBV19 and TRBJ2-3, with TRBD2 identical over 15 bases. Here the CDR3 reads CASTTGTSGGFTDTQYF. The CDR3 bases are TGTGCCAGTACTACCGGGACTAGCGGGGGGTTTACAGATACGCAGTATTTT.